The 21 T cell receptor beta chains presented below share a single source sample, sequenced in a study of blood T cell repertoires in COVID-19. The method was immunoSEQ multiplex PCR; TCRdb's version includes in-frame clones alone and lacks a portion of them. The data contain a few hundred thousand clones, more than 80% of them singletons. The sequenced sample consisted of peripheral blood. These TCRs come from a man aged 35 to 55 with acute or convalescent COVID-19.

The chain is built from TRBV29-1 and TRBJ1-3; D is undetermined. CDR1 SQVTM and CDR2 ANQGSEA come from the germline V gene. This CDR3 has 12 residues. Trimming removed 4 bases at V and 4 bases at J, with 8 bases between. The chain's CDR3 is CSVAEFGNTIYF. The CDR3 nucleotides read TGCAGCGTTGCCGAGTTCGGAAACACCATATATTTT.

The CDR3 spells CASSQTGGAETQYF. The CDR3, as DNA: TGTGCCAGCAGCCAAACAGGGGGCGCGGAGACCCAGTACTTC. The chain couples TRBV3-1 (or the pseudogene TRBV3-2) to TRBJ2-5; 9 positions match TRBD1. The J segment lost 5 bases and the V segment lost 2 bases, leaving 3 bases of the junction unmatched. Germline V CDR1 and CDR2: LGHDT, YNNKEL (reference sequence). The CDR3 consists of 14 residues.

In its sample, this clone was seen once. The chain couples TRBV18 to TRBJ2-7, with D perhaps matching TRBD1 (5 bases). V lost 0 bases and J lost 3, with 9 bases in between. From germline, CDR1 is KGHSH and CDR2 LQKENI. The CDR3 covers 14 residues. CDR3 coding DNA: TGTGCCAGCTCACCACCTTCAGGGTACTACGAGCAGTACTTC. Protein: CASSPPSGYYEQYF.

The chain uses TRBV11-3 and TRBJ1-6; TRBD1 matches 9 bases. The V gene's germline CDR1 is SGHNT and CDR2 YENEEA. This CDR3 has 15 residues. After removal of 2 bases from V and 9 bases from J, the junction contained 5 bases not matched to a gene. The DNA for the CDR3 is TGTGCCAGCAGCTTACTACAGGGGGCATTTTCACCCCTCCACTTT. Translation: CASSLLQGAFSPLHF.

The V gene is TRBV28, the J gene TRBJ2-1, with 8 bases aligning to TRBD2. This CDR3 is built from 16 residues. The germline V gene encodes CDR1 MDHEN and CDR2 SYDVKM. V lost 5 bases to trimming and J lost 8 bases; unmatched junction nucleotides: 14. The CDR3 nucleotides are TGTGCCAGCAGTCCCCCAGAGCGGGAGATTTACGATGAGCAGTTCTTC. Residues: CASSPPEREIYDEQFF.

CDR3 in amino acids: CASRGARINSPLHF. CDR3 coding DNA: TGTGCCAGCAGGGGGGCTCGGATTAATTCACCCCTCCACTTT. The chain recombines TRBV28 with TRBJ1-6; weak D call: TRBD1 (6 bases). This CDR3 is 14 amino acids long. V dropped 6 bases and J dropped 6 bases, with 12 bases sitting between them. CDR1 and CDR2 from the germline V gene are MDHEN and SYDVKM.

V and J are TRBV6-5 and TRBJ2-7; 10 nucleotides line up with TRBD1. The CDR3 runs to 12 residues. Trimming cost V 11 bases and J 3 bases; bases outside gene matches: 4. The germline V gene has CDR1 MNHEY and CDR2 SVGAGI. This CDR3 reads CAATGGYYEQYF. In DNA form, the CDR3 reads TGTGCCGCGACAGGGGGCTACTACGAGCAGTACTTC.

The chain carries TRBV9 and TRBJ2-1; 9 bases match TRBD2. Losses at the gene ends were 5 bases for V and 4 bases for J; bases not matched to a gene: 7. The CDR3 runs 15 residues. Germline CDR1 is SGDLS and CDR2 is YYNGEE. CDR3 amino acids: CASRRTSGLYNEQFF. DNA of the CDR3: TGTGCCAGCAGACGAACTAGCGGGCTGTACAATGAGCAGTTCTTC.

CDR3 residues: CASSALPEQANYGYTF. As DNA, the CDR3 is TGTGCCAGCAGCGCCCTACCTGAGCAAGCTAACTATGGCTACACCTTC. The rearrangement joins TRBV9 to TRBJ1-2; D is unclear. The length of the CDR3 is 16 residues. The germline gives CDR1 SGDLS, CDR2 YYNGEE. V shed 3 bases and J shed 0 bases, with 15 bases lying between them.

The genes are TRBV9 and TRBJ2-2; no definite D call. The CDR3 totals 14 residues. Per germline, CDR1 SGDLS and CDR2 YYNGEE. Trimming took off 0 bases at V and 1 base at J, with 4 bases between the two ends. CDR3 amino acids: CASSVGRNTGELFF. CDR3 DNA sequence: TGTGCCAGCAGCGTAGGTAGGAACACCGGGGAGCTGTTTTTT.

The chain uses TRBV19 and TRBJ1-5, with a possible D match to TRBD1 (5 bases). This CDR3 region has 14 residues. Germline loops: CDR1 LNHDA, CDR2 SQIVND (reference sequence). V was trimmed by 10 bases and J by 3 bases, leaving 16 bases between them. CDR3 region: CATQGGYNNQPQHF. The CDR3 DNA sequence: TGTGCCACCCAGGGCGGCTATAACAATCAGCCCCAGCATTTT.

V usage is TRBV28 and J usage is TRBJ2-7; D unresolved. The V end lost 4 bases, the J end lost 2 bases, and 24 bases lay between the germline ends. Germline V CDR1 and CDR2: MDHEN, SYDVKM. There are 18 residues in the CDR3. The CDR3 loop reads CASSSRISLGRYTYEQYF. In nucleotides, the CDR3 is TGTGCCAGCAGTTCAAGGATATCCCTGGGCAGGTATACCTACGAGCAGTACTTC.

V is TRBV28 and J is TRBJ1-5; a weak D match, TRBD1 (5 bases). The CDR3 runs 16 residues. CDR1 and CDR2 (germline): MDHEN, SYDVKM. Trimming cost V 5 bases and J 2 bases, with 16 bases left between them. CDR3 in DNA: TGTGCCAGCAGTCGGGGGTTGGGCATGGGCAATCAGCCCCAGCATTTT. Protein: CASSRGLGMGNQPQHF.

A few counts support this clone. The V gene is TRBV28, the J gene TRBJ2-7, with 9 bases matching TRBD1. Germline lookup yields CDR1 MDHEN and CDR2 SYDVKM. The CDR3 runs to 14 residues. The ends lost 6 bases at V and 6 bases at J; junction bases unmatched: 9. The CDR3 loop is CASRFTGGTGEQYF. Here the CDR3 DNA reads TGTGCCAGCAGATTCACAGGGGGCACTGGCGAGCAGTACTTC.

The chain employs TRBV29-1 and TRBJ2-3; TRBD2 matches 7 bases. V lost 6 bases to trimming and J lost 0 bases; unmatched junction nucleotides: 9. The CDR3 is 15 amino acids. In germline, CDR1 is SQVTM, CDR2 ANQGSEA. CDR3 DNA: TGCAGCGTCTCCTTAGCGGGCCTTAGCACAGATACGCAGTATTTT. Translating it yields CSVSLAGLSTDTQYF.

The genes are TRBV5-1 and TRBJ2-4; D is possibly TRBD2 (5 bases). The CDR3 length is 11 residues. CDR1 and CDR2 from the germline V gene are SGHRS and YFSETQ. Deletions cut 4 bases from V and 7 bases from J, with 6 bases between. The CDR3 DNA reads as TGCGCCAGCAGCACGGGGAACATTCAGTACTTC. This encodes CASSTGNIQYF.

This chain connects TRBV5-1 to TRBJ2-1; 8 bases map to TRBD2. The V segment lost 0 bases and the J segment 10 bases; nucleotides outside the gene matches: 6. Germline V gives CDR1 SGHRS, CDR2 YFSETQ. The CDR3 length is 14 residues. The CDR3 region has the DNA TGCGCCAGCAGCTTGGGTAGCGGGATTAACGAGCAGTTCTTC. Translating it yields CASSLGSGINEQFF.

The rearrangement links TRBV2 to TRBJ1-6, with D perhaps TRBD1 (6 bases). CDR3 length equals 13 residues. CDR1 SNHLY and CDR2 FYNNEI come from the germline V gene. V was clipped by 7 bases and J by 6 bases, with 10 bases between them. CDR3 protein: CASTLQGNSPLHF. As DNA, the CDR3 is TGTGCCAGCACCCTACAGGGTAATTCACCCCTCCACTTT.

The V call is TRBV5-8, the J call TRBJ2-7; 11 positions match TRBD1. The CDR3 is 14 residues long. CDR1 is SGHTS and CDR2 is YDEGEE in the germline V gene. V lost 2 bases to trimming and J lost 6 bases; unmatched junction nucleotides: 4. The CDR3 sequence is CASSLRDRGIEQYF. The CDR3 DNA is TGTGCCAGCAGCTTACGGGACAGGGGGATCGAGCAGTACTTC.

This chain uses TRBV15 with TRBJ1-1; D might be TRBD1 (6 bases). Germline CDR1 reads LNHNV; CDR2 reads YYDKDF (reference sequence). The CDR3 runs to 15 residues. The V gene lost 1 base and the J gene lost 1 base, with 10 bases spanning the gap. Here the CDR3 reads CATSRAGHPNTEAFF. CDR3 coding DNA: TGTGCCACCAGCAGAGCGGGACATCCGAACACTGAAGCTTTCTTT.

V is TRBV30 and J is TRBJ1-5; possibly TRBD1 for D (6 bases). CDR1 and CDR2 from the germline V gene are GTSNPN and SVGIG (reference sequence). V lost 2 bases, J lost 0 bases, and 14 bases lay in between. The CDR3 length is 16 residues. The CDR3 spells CAWSPGTFYSNQPQHF. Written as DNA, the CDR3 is TGTGCCTGGAGTCCCGGGACATTCTATAGCAATCAGCCCCAGCATTTT. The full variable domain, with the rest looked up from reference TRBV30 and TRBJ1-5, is SQTIHQWPATLVQPVGSPLSLECTVEGTSNPNLYWYRQAAGRGLQLLFYSVGIGQISSEVPQNLSASRPQDRQFILSSKKLLLSDSGFYLCAWSPGTFYSNQPQHFGDGTRLSIL.